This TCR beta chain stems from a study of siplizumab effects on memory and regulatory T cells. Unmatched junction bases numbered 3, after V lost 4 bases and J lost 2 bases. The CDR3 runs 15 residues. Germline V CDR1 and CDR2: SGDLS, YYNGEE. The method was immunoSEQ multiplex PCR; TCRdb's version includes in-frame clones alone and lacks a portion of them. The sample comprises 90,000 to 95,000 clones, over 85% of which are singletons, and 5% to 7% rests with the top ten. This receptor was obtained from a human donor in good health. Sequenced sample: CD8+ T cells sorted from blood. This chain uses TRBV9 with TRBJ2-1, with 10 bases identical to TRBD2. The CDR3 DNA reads TGTGCCAGCAGCATGAGCGGGGGGGCCTACAATGAGCAGTTCTTC. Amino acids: CASSMSGGAYNEQFF.